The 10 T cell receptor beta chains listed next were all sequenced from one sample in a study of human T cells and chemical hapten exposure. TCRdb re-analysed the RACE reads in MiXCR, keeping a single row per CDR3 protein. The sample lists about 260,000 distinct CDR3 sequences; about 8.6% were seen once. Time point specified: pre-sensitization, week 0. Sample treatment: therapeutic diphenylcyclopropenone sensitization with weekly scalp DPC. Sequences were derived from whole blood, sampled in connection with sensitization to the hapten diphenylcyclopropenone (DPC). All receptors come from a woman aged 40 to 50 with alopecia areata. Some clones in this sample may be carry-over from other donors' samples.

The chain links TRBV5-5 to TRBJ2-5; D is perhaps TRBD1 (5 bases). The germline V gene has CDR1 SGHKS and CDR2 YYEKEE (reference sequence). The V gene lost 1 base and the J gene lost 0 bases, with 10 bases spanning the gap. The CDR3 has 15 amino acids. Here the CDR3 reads CASSLRGLDQETQYF. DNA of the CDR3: TGTGCCAGCAGCTTGAGGGGATTGGACCAAGAGACCCAGTACTTC. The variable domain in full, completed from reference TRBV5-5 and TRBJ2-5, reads DAGVTQSPTHLIKTRGQQVTLRCSPISGHKSVSWYQQVLGQGPQFIFQYYEKEERGRGNFPDRFSARQFPNYSSELNVNALLLGDSALYLCASSLRGLDQETQYFGPGTRLLVL.

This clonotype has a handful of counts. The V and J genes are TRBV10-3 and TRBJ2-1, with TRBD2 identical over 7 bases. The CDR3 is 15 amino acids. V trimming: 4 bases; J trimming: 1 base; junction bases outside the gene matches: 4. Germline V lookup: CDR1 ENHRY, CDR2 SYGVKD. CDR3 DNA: TGTGCCATCAGTGCCGAGGGAGGGTCCTACAATGAGCAGTTCTTC. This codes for CAISAEGGSYNEQFF.

The CDR3 loop reads CASSRSGSVNEQFF. CDR3 coding DNA: TGTGCCAGCAGTCGGAGCGGGAGCGTCAATGAGCAGTTCTTC. The rearrangement links TRBV28 to TRBJ2-1; TRBD2 matches at 8 bases. V shed 5 bases, J shed 6 bases, and the junction held 6 bases outside the gene matches. The germline V gene has CDR1 MDHEN and CDR2 SYDVKM. CDR3 length equals 14 residues.

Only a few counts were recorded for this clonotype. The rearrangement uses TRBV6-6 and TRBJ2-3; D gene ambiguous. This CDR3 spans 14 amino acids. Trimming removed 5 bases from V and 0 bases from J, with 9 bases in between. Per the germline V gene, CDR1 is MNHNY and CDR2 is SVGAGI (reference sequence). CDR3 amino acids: CASSKLASTDTQYF. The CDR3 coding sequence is TGTGCCAGCAGTAAACTGGCTAGCACAGATACGCAGTATTTT.

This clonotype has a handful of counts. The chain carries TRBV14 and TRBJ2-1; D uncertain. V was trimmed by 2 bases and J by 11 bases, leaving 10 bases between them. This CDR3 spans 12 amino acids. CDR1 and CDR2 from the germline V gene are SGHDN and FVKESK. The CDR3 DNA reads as TGTGCCAGCAGCCAAATAGGAATGAAGCAGTTCTTC. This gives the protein CASSQIGMKQFF.

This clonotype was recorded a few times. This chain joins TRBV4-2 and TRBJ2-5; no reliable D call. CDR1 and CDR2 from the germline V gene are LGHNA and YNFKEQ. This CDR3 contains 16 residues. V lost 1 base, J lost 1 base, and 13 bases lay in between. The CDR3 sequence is CASSQGSTATQETQYF. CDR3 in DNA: TGTGCCAGCAGCCAAGGAAGTACGGCTACCCAAGAGACCCAGTACTTC.

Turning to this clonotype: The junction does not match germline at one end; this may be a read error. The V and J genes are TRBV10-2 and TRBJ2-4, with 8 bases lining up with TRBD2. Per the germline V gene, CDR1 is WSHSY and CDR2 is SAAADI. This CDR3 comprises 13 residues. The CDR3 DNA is TGCGCCAGCGCCACAGCGGGAGCTGGGACGTTCCACTTC. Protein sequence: CASATAGAGTFHF.

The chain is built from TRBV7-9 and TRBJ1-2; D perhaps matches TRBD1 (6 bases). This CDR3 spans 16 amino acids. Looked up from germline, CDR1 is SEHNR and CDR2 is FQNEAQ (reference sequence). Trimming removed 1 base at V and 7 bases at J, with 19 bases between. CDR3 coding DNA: TGTGCCAGCAGCTTAGTAACCCGAGTGCCGGGGGCTGGCTACACCTTC. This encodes CASSLVTRVPGAGYTF.

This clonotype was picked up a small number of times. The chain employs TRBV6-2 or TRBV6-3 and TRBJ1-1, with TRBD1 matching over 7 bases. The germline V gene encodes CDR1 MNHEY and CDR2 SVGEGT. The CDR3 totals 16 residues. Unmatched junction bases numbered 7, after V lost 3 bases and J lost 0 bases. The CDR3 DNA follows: TGTGCCAGCAGTTATTCATCGGGACAGCTGAACACTGAAGCTTTCTTT. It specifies CASSYSSGQLNTEAFF.

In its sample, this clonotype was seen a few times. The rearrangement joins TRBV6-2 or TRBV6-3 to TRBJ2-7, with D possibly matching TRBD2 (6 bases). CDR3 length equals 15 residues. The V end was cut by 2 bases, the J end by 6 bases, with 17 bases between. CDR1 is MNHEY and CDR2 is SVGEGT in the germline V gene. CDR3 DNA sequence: TGTGCCAGCAGTTACACCGCCGGGAGCCCGGGCGAGCAGTACTTC. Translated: CASSYTAGSPGEQYF.